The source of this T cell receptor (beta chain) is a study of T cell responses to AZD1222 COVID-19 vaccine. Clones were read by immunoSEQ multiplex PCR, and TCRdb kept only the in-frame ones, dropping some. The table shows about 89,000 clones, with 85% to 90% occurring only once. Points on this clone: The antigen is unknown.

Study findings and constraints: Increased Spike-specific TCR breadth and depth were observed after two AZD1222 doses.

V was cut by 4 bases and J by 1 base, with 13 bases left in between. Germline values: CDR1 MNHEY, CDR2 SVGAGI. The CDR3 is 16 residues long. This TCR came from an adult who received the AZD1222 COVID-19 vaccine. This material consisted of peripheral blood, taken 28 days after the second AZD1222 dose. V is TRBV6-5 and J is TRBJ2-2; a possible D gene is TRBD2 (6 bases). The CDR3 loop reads CASSSARGGNTGELFF. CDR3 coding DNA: TGTGCCAGCAGTTCAGCCCGGGGAGGGAACACCGGGGAGCTGTTTTTT.